These 21 T cell receptor beta chains share one sample of origin, sequenced in a study of cytomegalovirus exposure and HLA in healthy donors. Only in-frame clones appear in the TCRdb table, and some are missing; sequencing was by immunoSEQ multiplex PCR. The repertoire has some 340,000 clones, about nine tenths of them found once; the top ten carry over 1%. The sample taken for sequencing was PBMCs. The origin of the receptors is a young woman in good health and CMV-seropositive.

The rearrangement links TRBV5-6 to TRBJ2-2; maybe TRBD2 (6 bases). V shed 4 bases and J shed 6 bases, with 10 bases lying between them. The CDR3 spans 13 residues. Germline-derived CDR1 and CDR2 are SGHDT and YYEEEE. The DNA of the CDR3 is TGTGCCAGCAGCCGGGGGTCCCCCGGGGAGCTGTTTTTT. It specifies CASSRGSPGELFF.

The chain carries TRBV6-5 and TRBJ1-1, with D unclear. The CDR3 is 14 residues long. Germline V gene data show CDR1 as MNHEY and CDR2 as SVGAGI. With 0 bases removed from V and 4 bases from J, the gap between germline ends came to 9 bases. CDR3 residues: CASSYSRGATEAFF. DNA of the CDR3: TGTGCCAGCAGTTACTCCCGGGGAGCCACTGAAGCTTTCTTT.

This clone came up a few times. The rearrangement links TRBV7-9 to TRBJ2-3; perhaps TRBD1 as D (6 bases). V lost 1 base, J lost 4 bases, and 12 bases lay in between. Looked up from germline, CDR1 is SEHNR and CDR2 is FQNEAQ (reference sequence). The CDR3 runs 15 residues. CDR3 in amino acids: CASSLVSRGADTQYF. CDR3 in DNA: TGTGCCAGCAGCTTAGTGAGCAGGGGCGCAGATACGCAGTATTTT. Based on the CDR3 plus reference TRBV7-9 and TRBJ2-3, the full variable domain is DTGVSQNPRHKITKRGQNVTFRCDPISEHNRLYWYRQTLGQGPEFLTYFQNEAQLEKSRLLSDRFSAERPKGSFSTLEIQRTEQGDSAMYLCASSLVSRGADTQYFGPGTRLTVL.

The J gene is TRBJ2-1, the V gene TRBV6-1; TRBD2 matches 15 bases. CDR1 is MNHNS, CDR2 SASEGT, per germline. After removal of 1 base from V and 9 bases from J, the junction contained 13 bases not matched to a gene. The CDR3 runs 19 residues. CDR3 sequence reads: CASSEVRVGLAGGTFEQFF. The CDR3 nucleotides read TGTGCCAGCAGTGAAGTACGAGTGGGACTAGCGGGGGGAACATTTGAGCAGTTCTTC.

This chain joins TRBV25-1 and TRBJ2-1, with D perhaps assigned TRBD1 or TRBD2 (5 bases each). The CDR3 length is 13 residues. Germline V gives CDR1 MGHDK, CDR2 SYGVNS. Trimming removed 6 bases from V and 6 bases from J, with 12 bases in between. This CDR3 is CASRPRDGNEQFF. The CDR3 nucleotides read TGTGCCAGCAGGCCCAGGGACGGCAATGAGCAGTTCTTC.

The rearrangement uses TRBV30 and TRBJ1-4; no reliable D call. This CDR3 is built from 13 residues. V shed 2 bases and J shed 0 bases, with 4 bases lying between them. CDR1 and CDR2 from the germline V gene are GTSNPN and SVGIG (reference sequence). The DNA of the CDR3 is TGTGCCTGGAGTATAACAACTAATGAAAAACTGTTTTTT. This codes for CAWSITTNEKLFF.

This clone has just one count. The chain links TRBV6-1 to TRBJ1-4; the D is unclear. CDR1 MNHNS and CDR2 SASEGT come from the germline V gene. This CDR3 region has 14 residues. The ends were cut back, 0 bases at V and 3 bases at J, with 5 bases in the middle. The CDR3 DNA sequence: TGTGCCAGCAGTGAAGCCAGTTCTAATGAAAAACTGTTTTTT. Protein sequence: CASSEASSNEKLFF.

This clone was recorded a few times. CDR3 residues: CASRSTVVGYTF. DNA for the CDR3: TGTGCCAGCAGATCGACAGTTGTCGGCTACACCTTC. The gene calls are TRBV27 and TRBJ1-2, with a possible D match to TRBD1 (5 bases). The V gene lost 6 bases and the J gene lost 8 bases, with 13 bases spanning the gap. The CDR3 contains 12 residues. Germline CDR1 is MNHEY and CDR2 is SMNVEV (reference sequence).

The chain links TRBV4-3 to TRBJ2-7, with 7 bases aligning to TRBD2. The V segment lost 2 bases and the J segment 7 bases; nucleotides outside the gene matches: 14. There are 16 residues in the CDR3. Germline values: CDR1 LGHNA, CDR2 YSLEER. CDR3 in DNA: TGCGCCAGCAGCCAAATCGTTGTGGGAGGGCTAGGGGAGCAGTACTTC. Translated: CASSQIVVGGLGEQYF.

V gene TRBV18 combines with J gene TRBJ1-5; D perhaps matches TRBD1 (6 bases). V was trimmed by 5 bases and J by 6 bases, leaving 14 bases between them. The CDR3 runs to 14 residues. Germline-derived CDR1 and CDR2 are KGHSH and LQKENI. CDR3 amino acids: CASSEQGLIQPQHF. The DNA of the CDR3 is TGTGCCAGCTCAGAGCAGGGGTTGATTCAGCCCCAGCATTTT.

V gene TRBV11-2 combines with J gene TRBJ2-3, with 9 nucleotides matching TRBD1. With V trimmed by 5 bases and J by 3 bases, 6 bases remained unmatched. CDR1 SGHAT and CDR2 FQNNGV come from the germline V gene. The CDR3 spans 15 residues. The CDR3 nucleotides are TGTGCCAGCAGCCAGGGACAGGGATTGACAGATACGCAGTATTTT. Translation: CASSQGQGLTDTQYF.

The V gene is TRBV28, the J gene TRBJ2-3, with D tentatively TRBD2 (5 bases). This CDR3 region has 12 residues. CDR1 is MDHEN, CDR2 SYDVKM, per germline. V was cut by 6 bases and J by 9 bases, with 13 bases left in between. For the CDR3, the DNA is TGTGCCAGCAGCTCTAGCTGGCGGACGCAGTATTTT. This gives the protein CASSSSWRTQYF.

The rearrangement links TRBV4-3 to TRBJ1-1; D is undetermined. The CDR3 loop spans 13 amino acids. The V end lost 6 bases, the J end lost 0 bases, and 8 bases lay between the germline ends. CDR1 is LGHNA, CDR2 YSLEER, per germline. The CDR3 bases are TGCGCCAGCAGTTTGGGAGTGAACACTGAAGCTTTCTTT. Amino acids: CASSLGVNTEAFF.

This clone appeared once. This chain connects TRBV6-1 to TRBJ2-7; D is uncertain. The CDR3 has 15 residues. CDR1 is MNHNS and CDR2 is SASEGT in the germline V gene. V lost 6 bases, J lost 3 bases, and 18 bases lay in between. The CDR3 spells CASRVNVPVDYEQYF. CDR3 DNA sequence: TGTGCCAGCAGGGTAAACGTACCTGTTGACTACGAGCAGTACTTC.

This chain connects TRBV6-1 to TRBJ2-7; 12 nucleotides line up with TRBD2. Trimming removed 10 bases from V and 5 bases from J; junction bases left unmatched: 9. This CDR3 spans 14 amino acids. The germline V gene encodes CDR1 MNHNS and CDR2 SASEGT. CDR3 DNA: TGTGCCACCAAACGGACTAGCGGGGCTCACGAGCAGTACTTC. This codes for CATKRTSGAHEQYF.

As DNA, the CDR3 is TGTGCCAGCAGTACCCTACAGAGCTCCTACAATGAGCAGTTCTTC. Translating gives CASSTLQSSYNEQFF. V usage is TRBV6-5 and J usage is TRBJ2-1; D unclear. Germline values: CDR1 MNHEY, CDR2 SVGAGI. This CDR3 spans 15 amino acids. Trimming left V 5 bases short and J 0 bases short, with 11 bases between.

This CDR3 is CASPIRLAGNSNTGELFF. CDR3 DNA: TGTGCCAGCCCGATCAGGCTAGCGGGAAATTCGAACACCGGGGAGCTGTTTTTT. The chain couples TRBV27 to TRBJ2-2; 9 bases fit TRBD2. The J segment lost 0 bases and the V segment lost 8 bases, leaving 13 bases of the junction unmatched. Germline CDR1 is MNHEY and CDR2 is SMNVEV (reference sequence). The CDR3 loop spans 18 amino acids.

The CDR3 spells CASSLVRSSYNEQFF. The CDR3 DNA sequence: TGTGCCAGCAGCTTAGTCCGGTCTTCCTACAATGAGCAGTTCTTC. This chain connects TRBV11-3 to TRBJ2-1; no firm D call. V lost 1 base to trimming and J lost 1 base, with 8 bases between them. Per germline, CDR1 SGHNT and CDR2 YENEEA. This CDR3 is 15 amino acids long.

This rearrangement joins TRBV7-2 to TRBJ2-7; D may be TRBD1 (6 bases). This CDR3 comprises 12 residues. Germline CDR1 SGHTA, CDR2 FQGNSA. Between the trimmed V and J ends, which lost 6 bases and 3 bases, there was a span of 9 bases. The CDR3 nucleotides are TGTGCCAGCAGGCCGACAGGCTACGAGCAGTACTTC. Its protein is CASRPTGYEQYF.

This clone was picked up one time. In DNA, the CDR3 is TGTGCCAGCAGTTACGGACAGGGGATCCACAATGAGCAGTTCTTC. This gives the protein CASSYGQGIHNEQFF. The genes are TRBV27 and TRBJ2-1, with 9 bases lining up with TRBD1. Germline V gives CDR1 MNHEY, CDR2 SMNVEV (reference sequence). The V and J ends lost 4 bases and 5 bases, in that order; junction bases with no gene match: 6. The CDR3 runs 15 residues.

V and J are TRBV5-1 and TRBJ1-5; 9 bases match TRBD1. CDR1 SGHRS and CDR2 YFSETQ come from the germline V gene. The CDR3 consists of 17 residues. The ends lost 0 bases at V and 1 base at J; junction bases unmatched: 5. CDR3 sequence reads: CASSLGTDRGSNQPQHF. The CDR3 bases are TGCGCCAGCAGCTTGGGGACGGACAGGGGCAGCAATCAGCCCCAGCATTTT.